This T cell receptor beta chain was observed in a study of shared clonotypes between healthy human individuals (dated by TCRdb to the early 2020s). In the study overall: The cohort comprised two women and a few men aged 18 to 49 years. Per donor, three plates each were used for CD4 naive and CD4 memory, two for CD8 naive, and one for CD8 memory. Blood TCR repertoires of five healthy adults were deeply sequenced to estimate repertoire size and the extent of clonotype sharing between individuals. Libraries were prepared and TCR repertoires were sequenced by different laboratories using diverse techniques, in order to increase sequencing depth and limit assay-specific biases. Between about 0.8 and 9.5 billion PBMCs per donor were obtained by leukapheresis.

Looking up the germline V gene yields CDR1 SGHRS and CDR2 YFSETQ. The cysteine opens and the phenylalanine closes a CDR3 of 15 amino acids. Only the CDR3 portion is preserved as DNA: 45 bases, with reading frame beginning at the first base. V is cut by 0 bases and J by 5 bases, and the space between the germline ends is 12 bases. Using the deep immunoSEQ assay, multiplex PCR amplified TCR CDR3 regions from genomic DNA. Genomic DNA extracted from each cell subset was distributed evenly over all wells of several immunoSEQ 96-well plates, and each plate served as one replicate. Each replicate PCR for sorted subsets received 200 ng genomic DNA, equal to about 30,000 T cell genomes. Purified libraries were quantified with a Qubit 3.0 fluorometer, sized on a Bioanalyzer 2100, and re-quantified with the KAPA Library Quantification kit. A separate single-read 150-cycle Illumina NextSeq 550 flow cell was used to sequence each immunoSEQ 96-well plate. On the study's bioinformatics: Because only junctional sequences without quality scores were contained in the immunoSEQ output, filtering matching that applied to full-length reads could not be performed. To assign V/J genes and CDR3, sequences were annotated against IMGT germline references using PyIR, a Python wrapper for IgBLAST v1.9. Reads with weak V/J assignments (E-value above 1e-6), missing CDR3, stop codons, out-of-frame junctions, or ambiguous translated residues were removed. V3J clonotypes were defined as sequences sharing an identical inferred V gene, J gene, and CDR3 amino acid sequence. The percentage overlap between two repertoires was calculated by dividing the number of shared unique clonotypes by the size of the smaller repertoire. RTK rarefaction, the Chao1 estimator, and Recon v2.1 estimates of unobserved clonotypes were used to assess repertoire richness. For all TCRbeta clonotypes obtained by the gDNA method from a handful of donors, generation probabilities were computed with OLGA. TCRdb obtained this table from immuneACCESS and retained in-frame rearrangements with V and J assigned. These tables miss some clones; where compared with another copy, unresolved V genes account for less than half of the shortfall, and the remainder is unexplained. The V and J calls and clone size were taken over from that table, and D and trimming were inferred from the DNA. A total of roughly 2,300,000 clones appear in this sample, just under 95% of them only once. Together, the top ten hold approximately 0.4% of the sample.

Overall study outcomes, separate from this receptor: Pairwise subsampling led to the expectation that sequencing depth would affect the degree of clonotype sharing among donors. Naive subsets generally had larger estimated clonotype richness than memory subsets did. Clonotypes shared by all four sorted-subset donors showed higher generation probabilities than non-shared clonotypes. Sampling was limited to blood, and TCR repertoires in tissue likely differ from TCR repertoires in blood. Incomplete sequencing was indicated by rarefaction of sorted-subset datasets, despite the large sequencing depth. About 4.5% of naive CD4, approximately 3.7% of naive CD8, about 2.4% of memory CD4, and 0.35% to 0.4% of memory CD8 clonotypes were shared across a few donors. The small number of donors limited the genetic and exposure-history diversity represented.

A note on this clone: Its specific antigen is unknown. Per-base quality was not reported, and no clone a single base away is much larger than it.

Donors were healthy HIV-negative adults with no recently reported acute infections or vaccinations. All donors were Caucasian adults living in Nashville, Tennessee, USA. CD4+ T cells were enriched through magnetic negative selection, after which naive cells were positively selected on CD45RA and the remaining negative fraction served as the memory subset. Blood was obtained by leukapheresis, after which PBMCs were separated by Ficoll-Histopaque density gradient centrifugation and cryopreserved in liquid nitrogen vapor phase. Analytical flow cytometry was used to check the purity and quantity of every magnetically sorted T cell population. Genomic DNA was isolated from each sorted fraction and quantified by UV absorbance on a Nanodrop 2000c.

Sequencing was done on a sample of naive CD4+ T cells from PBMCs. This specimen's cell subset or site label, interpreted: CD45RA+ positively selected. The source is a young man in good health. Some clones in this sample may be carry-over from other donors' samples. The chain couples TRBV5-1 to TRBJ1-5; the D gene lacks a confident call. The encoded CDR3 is CASSLGLERHQPQHF. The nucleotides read TGCGCCAGCAGCTTGGGACTCGAACGGCATCAGCCCCAGCATTTT. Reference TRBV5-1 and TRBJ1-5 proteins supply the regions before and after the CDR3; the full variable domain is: KAGVTQTPRYLIKTRGQQVTLSCSPISGHRSVSWYQQTPGQGLQFLFEYFSETQRNKGNFPGRFSGRQFSNSRSEMNVSTLELGDSALYLCASSLGLERHQPQHFGDGTRLSIL.